This TCR beta chain was recovered during a study of metastatic and nonmetastatic thyroid tumors. Study as a whole: The comparison covered peripheral blood and tumor or nodule tissue in malignant and benign thyroid patients. Study-wide findings and caveats: Significantly greater TCR beta diversity was reportedly found in malignant thyroid tumors than in benign nodules (in blood and tumor).

This clone was seen at least ten times. The antigen remains undetermined. Thyroid surgery had not been preceded by any treatment in any patient. V shed 4 bases and J shed 3 bases, with 7 bases lying between them. The CDR3 contains 13 residues. The germline V gene has CDR1 SNHLY and CDR2 FYNNEI. How the authors handled the data: What underpinned the distant-metastasis classifier for papillary thyroid cancer was the set of CDR3 differences across clinicopathological groups. TCRdb called clones again from the PCR reads with MiXCR. TCRdb, rather than the study authors, made the V and J calls. This sample has 35,000 to 50,000 clones, with roughly 4% found just once.

This sequence originates from a female donor with papillary thyroid cancer or a benign thyroid nodule (not recorded which). Some clones in this sample may be carry-over from other donors' samples. The rearrangement joins TRBV2 to TRBJ1-3; D not resolved. Sequenced sample: blood. CDR3 protein: CASSADNGNTIYF. CDR3 sequence (DNA): TGTGCCAGCAGTGCTGACAATGGAAACACCATATATTTT.